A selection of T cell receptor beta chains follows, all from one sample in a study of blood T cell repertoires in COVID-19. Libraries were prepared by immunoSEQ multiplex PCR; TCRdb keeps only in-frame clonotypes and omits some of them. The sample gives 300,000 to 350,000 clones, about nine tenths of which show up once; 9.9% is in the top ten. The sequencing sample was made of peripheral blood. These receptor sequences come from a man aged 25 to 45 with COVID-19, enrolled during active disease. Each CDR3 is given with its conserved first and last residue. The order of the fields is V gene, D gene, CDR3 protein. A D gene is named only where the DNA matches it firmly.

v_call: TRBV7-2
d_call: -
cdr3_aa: CASSLISGTSEQFF

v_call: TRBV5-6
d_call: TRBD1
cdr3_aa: CASSSQGVPQGYTF

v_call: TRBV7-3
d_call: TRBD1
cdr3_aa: CASSPGTGGAHGYTF

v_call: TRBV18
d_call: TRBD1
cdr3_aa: CASSPRQGASYEQYF

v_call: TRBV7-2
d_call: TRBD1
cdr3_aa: CASSLWTGGLGEAFF

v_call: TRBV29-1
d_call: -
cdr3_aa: CSVSKNYEQYF

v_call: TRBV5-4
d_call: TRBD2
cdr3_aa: CASSLPGLAASYNEQFF

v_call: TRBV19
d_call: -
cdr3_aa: CASNTVNYGYTF

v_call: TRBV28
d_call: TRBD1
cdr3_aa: CASSTTGVDKTLPRYEQYF

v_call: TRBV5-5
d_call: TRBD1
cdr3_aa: CASSPPTGAKNIQYF

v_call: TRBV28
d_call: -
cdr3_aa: CASLTDTDTQYF

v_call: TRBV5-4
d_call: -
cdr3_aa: CASSLGGGKANYGYTF

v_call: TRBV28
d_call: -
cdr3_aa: CASSPDSGSNQPQHF

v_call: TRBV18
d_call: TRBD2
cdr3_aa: CASPGLAATDTQYF

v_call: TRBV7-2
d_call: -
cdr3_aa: CASSLTDYNSPLHF

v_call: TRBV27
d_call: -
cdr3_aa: CASSRGRPRDNNQPQHF

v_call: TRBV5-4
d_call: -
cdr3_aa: CASSFRQAPYNSPLHF

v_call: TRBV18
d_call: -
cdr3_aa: CASSPYSIELGEQYF

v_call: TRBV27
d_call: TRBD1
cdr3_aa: CASSLDRGQETQYF

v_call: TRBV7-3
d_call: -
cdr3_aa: CASSLWAFGNTDTQYF

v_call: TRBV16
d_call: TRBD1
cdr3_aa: CASSIDRVNSPLHF